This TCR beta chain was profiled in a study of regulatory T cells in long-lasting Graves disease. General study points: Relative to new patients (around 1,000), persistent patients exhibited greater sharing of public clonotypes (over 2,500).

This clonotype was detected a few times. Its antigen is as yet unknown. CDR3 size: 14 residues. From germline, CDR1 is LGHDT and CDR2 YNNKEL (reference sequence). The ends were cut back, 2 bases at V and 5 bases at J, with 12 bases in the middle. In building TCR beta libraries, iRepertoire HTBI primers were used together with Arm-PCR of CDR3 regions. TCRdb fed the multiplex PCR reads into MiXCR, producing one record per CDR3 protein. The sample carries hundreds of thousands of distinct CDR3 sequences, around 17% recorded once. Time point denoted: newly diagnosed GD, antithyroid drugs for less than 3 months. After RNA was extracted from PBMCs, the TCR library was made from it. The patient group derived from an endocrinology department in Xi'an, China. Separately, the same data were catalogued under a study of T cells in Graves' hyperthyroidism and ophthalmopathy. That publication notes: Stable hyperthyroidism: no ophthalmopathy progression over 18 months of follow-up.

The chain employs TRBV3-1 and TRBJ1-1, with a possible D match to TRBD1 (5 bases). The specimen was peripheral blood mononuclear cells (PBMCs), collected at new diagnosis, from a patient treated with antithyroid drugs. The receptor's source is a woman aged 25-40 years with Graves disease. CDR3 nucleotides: TGTGCCAGCAGCCAATTCGGGGGGAGGACTGAAGCTTTCTTT. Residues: CASSQFGGRTEAFF. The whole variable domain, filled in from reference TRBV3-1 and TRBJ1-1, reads DTAVSQTPKYLVTQMGNDKSIKCEQNLGHDTMYWYKQDSKKFLKIMFSYNNKELIINETVPNRFSPKSPDKAHLNLHINSLELGDSAVYFCASSQFGGRTEAFFGQGTRLTVV.